This is a list of T cell receptor beta chains from one sample in a study of blood T cell repertoires in COVID-19. Using immunoSEQ multiplex PCR, the repertoire was profiled, and TCRdb retains in-frame clones only, with some absent. This sample has over 150,000 clones, with roughly 80% found just once. Sample: peripheral blood. Receptors originate from a woman aged 55 to 70 with COVID-19, enrolled during active disease. Each CDR3 is given with its conserved first and last residue. D genes are given only for firm matches. Clone size is not always given. Where it is, it says once, few, many or a class for expanded clones.

V	J	D	size	DNA	CDR3
TRBV28	TRBJ1-6	.	.	TGTGCCAGCAGACCATACCAGGGGCGAAATTCACCCCTCCACTTT	CASRPYQGRNSPLHF
TRBV18	TRBJ2-6	.	.	TGTGCCAGCTCTCCAGATCAGATCTCTGGGGCCAACGTCCTGACTTTC	CASSPDQISGANVLTF
TRBV10-2	TRBJ1-1	.	.	TGCGCCAGCAGCAATACGGGTTGGGACACTGAAGCTTTCTTT	CASSNTGWDTEAFF
TRBV7-9	TRBJ1-6	.	.	TGTGCCAGCAGCTTTGAGGGTCTCTCTTCACCCCTCCACTTT	CASSFEGLSSPLHF
TRBV6-6	TRBJ2-3	TRBD2	.	TGTGCCACCAGTAGCGGGGATGGCACAGATACGCAGTATTTT	CATSSGDGTDTQYF
TRBV6-2/TRBV6-3	TRBJ2-1	TRBD2	.	TGTGCCAGCAGTTACTCCGGAGGGCTAGCGGTGCCGAGCTCCTACAATGAGCAGTTCTTC	CASSYSGGLAVPSSYNEQFF
TRBV7-8	TRBJ1-1	.	few	TGTGCCAGCAGCTTAGCGGTCCCACAAGTGAACACTGAAGCTTTCTTT	CASSLAVPQVNTEAFF
TRBV19	TRBJ1-5	.	.	TGTGCCAGTAGTATTAACGGTCAGCCCCAGCATTTT	CASSINGQPQHF
TRBV2	TRBJ2-7	TRBD1	.	TGTGCCAGCAGTCTAAAGAGGGGGCTTATCTACGAGCAGTACTTC	CASSLKRGLIYEQYF
TRBV29-1	TRBJ1-4	TRBD1	.	TGCAGCGTTGCAACGTCGACAGGGGGCAATGAAAAACTGTTTTTT	CSVATSTGGNEKLFF
TRBV7-5	TRBJ2-7	.	.	TGTGCCAGAAGCCCTCTCAGGGACAGGGGGCTCCGCTACGAGCAGTACTTC	CARSPLRDRGLRYEQYF
TRBV7-9	TRBJ1-5	.	.	TGTGCCAGCAGGCCAAACAGGGCTGGGGAGCCCCAGCATTTT	CASRPNRAGEPQHF
TRBV6-4	TRBJ1-2	.	.	TGTGCCAGCAGTGACGGCTCAGGGGTTGGCTACACCTTC	CASSDGSGVGYTF
TRBV13	TRBJ1-1	TRBD1	.	TGTGCCAGCAGCTTAGGCGGGACAGACTTGAGACCTGAAGCTTTCTTT	CASSLGGTDLRPEAFF
TRBV9	TRBJ1-3	TRBD1	.	TGTGCCAGCAGCGTAGCCGACAGGGCCCCTGGAAACACCATATATTTT	CASSVADRAPGNTIYF
TRBV6-1	TRBJ1-1	TRBD1	.	TGTGCCAGCAGTGCAAATCCCGGGACAGGGGGCACTGAAGCTTTCTTT	CASSANPGTGGTEAFF
TRBV11-3	TRBJ1-1	.	.	TGTGCCAGCAGCTTAGGAGCGGGACCAGGATCCACTGAAGCTTTCTTT	CASSLGAGPGSTEAFF
TRBV7-8	TRBJ1-1	.	once	TGTGCCAGCAGCTTAGGGAGTCACACTGAAGCTTTCTTT	CASSLGSHTEAFF
TRBV5-6	TRBJ1-1	.	.	TGTGCCAGCAGCTTGTACAGCCTGAACACTGAAGCTTTCTTT	CASSLYSLNTEAFF
TRBV6-5	TRBJ2-7	TRBD2	.	TGTGCCACCCGACTAGCGGGAGAATACGAGCAGTACTTC	CATRLAGEYEQYF
TRBV5-1	TRBJ1-1	.	.	TGCGCCAGCAGCCTCTCGGGGTTTGGCACTGAAGCTTTCTTT	CASSLSGFGTEAFF
TRBV7-9	TRBJ1-2	TRBD1	.	TGTGCCAGCACCAGATTACTGGGTGCTACAGGGGGCGCGAGGTATGGCTACACCTTC	CASTRLLGATGGARYGYTF
TRBV29-1	TRBJ1-5	.	.	TGCAGCGTAGATAATGGGCCGAATCAGCCCCAGCATTTT	CSVDNGPNQPQHF
TRBV5-6	TRBJ2-5	TRBD1	.	TGTGCCAGCACCAGGGGGTTCGGAGAGACCCAGTACTTC	CASTRGFGETQYF
TRBV18	TRBJ1-2	TRBD1	.	TGTGCCAGCTCACCACCCGGACAGGGAGTGGGCTATGGCTACACCTTC	CASSPPGQGVGYGYTF
TRBV2	TRBJ2-7	.	.	TGTGCCAGCAGTGTAATCTGGCAGACTTACGAGCAGTACTTC	CASSVIWQTYEQYF
TRBV11-2	TRBJ2-1	.	.	TGTGCCAGCAGCTTAGGACTAACAATTTACAATGAGCAGTTCTTC	CASSLGLTIYNEQFF
TRBV4-1	TRBJ2-5	.	.	TGCGCCAGCAGCCAAGTGTTCCCCCTCGGAGAGACCCAGTACTTC	CASSQVFPLGETQYF